This T cell receptor beta chain came from a study of shared clonotypes between healthy human individuals. This CDR3 region has 14 residues. CDR1 is LNHDA and CDR2 is SQIVND in the germline V gene (reference sequence). The germline V and J ends were trimmed by 2 bases and 8 bases, with 13 bases remaining between them. Worth noting for this clone: Its cognate antigen is unknown.

Study results and caveats: Investigators expected sequencing depth to affect clonotype sharing among donors. Non-shared clonotypes were found to have lower generation probabilities than the clonotypes that were shared by all four of the sorted-subset donors.

Data came from immunoSEQ multiplex PCR; TCRdb stores just in-frame clones and leaves some out. The profile covers about 2.1 million clones, with 93% appearing a single time and more than 1.5% taken by the ten largest. Cells designated naive CD8 were CD45RO-negative and were positively selected for CCR7, with terminally differentiated effector memory CD45RA+ cells excluded. The V gene is TRBV19, the J gene TRBJ2-1; D unclear. The receptor was isolated from a man aged 18 to 29 in good health. Some clones in this sample may be carry-over from other donors' samples. Sequenced input: naive CD8+ T cells from PBMCs. The CDR3 spells CASSIRLVYDEQFF. CDR3 DNA sequence: TGTGCCAGTAGTATAAGGCTAGTATACGATGAGCAGTTCTTC.